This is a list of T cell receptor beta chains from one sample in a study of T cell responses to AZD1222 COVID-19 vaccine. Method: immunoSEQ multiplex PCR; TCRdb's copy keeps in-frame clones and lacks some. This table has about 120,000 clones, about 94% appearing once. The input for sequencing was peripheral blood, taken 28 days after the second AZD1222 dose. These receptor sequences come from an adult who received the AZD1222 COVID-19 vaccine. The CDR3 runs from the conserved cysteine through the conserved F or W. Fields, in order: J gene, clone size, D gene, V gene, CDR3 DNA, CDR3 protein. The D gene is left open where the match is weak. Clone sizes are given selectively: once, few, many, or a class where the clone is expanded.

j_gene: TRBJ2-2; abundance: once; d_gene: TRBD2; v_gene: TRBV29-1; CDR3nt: TGCAGCGTTCTTCGGACTAGGTCCGGGGAGCTGTTTTTT; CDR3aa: CSVLRTRSGELFF
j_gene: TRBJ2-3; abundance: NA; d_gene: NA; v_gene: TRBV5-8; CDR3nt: TGTGCCAGCAGCTCGACAGGCTCTAGCACAGATACGCAGTATTTT; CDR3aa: CASSSTGSSTDTQYF
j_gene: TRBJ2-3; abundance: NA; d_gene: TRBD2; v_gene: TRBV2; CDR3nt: TGTGCCGGTATTCCGGGACTAGCGGGAGGAACAGATACGCAGTATTTT; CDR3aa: CAGIPGLAGGTDTQYF
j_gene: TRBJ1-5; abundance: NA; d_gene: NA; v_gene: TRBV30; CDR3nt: TGTGCCTGGAGTAGCAGCAGCAATCAGCCCCAGCATTTT; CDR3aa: CAWSSSSNQPQHF
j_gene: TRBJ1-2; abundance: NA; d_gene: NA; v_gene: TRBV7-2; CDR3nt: TGTGCCAGCAGCCAAGGGGCGGGGAACTATGGCTACACCTTC; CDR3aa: CASSQGAGNYGYTF
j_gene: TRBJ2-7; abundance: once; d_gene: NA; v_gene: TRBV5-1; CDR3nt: TGCGCCAGCAGCTTGGAGGGGACACGCTACGAGCAGTACTTC; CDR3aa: CASSLEGTRYEQYF
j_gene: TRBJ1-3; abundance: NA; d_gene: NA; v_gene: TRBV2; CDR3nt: TGTGCCACCGCGCGGGCAGGGCCCTCTTCCTCTGGAAACACCATATATTTT; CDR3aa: CATARAGPSSSGNTIYF
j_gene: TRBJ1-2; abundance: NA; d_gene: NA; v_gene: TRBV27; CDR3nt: TGTGCCAGTCGTCGGAGGGGACCCAACTATGGCTACACCTTC; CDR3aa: CASRRRGPNYGYTF
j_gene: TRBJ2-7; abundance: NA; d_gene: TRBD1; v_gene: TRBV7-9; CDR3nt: TGTGCCAGCAGCTCCGCGACAGGGGGCACCTACGAGCAGTACTTC; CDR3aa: CASSSATGGTYEQYF
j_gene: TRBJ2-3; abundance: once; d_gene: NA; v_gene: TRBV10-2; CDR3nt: TGCGCCAGCAGCTCAGGGGGGGATACGCAGTATTTT; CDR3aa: CASSSGGDTQYF
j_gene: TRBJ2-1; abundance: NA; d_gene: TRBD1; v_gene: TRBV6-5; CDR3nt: TGTGCCAGCAGGGGGCGGACAGGGCCCAATGAGCAGTTCTTC; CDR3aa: CASRGRTGPNEQFF
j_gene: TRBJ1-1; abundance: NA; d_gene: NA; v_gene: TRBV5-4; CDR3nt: TGTGCCAGCAGCTACGACTCGATGTCGAACACTGAAGCTTTCTTT; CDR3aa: CASSYDSMSNTEAFF
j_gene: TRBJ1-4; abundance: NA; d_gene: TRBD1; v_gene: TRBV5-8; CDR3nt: TGTGCCAGCAGCTACCGGGACAGGGGTTGGGCGGATGAAAAACTGTTTTTT; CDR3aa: CASSYRDRGWADEKLFF
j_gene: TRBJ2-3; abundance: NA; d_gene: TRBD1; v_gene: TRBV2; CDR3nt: TGTGCCAGGACCAGGACAGGGACAGATACGCAGTATTTT; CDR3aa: CARTRTGTDTQYF
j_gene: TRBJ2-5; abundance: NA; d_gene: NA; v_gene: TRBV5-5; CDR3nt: TGTGCCAGCAGCTATCCCAATGGGGAGACCCAGTACTTC; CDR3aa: CASSYPNGETQYF
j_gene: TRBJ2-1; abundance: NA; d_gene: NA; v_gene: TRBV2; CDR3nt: TGTGCCAGCAGTGACCGGGACGGCTCCTACAATGAGCAGTTCTTC; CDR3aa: CASSDRDGSYNEQFF
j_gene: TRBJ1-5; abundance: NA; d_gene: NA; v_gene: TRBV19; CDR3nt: TGTGCCAGTCAACCGGGGGGGGGATATAGCAATCAGCCCCAGCATTTT; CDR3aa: CASQPGGGYSNQPQHF
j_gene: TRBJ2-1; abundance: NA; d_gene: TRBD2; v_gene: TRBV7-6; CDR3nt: TGTGCCAGCAGCTTAGGACTAGCGCCAGGGAGGACAAATGAGCAGTTCTTC; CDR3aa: CASSLGLAPGRTNEQFF
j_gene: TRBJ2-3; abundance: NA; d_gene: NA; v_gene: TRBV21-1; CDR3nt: TGTGCCAGCAGCAAAGTGATGCGGGCTAGCGGCACGCAGTATTTT; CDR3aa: CASSKVMRASGTQYF
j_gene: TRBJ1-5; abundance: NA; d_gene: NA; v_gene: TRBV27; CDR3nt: TGTGCCAGCAGTTTTCCGAATCAGCCCCAGCATTTT; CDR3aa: CASSFPNQPQHF
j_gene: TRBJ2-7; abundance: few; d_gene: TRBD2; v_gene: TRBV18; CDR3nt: TGTGCCAGCTCATCTCAACTAGCGGGGGGCTCCTACGAGCAGTACTTC; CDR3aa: CASSSQLAGGSYEQYF
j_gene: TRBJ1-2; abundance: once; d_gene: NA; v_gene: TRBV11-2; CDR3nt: TGTGCCAGCACCAACCCAGGGGATTGGTCGGAGGGCTACACCTTC; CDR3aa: CASTNPGDWSEGYTF
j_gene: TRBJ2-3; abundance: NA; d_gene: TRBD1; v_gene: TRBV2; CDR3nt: TGTGCCAGCAGGCGACAGGGGTCCCGCACAGATACGCAGTATTTT; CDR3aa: CASRRQGSRTDTQYF
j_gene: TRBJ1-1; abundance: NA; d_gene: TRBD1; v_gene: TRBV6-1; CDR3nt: TGTGCCAGCAGTGAACACAGGGGGACTGAAGCTTTCTTT; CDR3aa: CASSEHRGTEAFF
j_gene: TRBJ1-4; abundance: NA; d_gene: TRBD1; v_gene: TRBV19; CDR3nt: TGTGCCAGTACGTTGACAGGGTGGAATGAAAAACTGTTTTTT; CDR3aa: CASTLTGWNEKLFF
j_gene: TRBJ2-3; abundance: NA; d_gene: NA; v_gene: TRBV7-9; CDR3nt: TGTGCCAGCAGCACAGCCTCCGGGGGAAGCACAGATACGCAGTATTTT; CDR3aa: CASSTASGGSTDTQYF
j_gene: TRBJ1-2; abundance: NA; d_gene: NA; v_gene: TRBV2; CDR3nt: TGTGCCAGCAGGACGATCAGGGCTCTATATGGCTACACCTTC; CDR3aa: CASRTIRALYGYTF
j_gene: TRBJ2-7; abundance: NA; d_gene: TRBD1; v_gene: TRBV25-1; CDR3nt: TGTGCCAGCAGTGATGACAGGGGACCTACCTACGAGCAGTACTTC; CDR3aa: CASSDDRGPTYEQYF
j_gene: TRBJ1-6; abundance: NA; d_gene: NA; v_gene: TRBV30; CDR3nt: TGTGCCTGGAGTGCGGTTTGGAGAGGGGGGTCACCCCTCCACTTT; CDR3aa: CAWSAVWRGGSPLHF
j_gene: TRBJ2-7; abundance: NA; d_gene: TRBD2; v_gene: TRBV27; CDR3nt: TGTGCCAGCAGGCTGGTTGGGACTAGCGGATACGAGCAGTACTTC; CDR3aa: CASRLVGTSGYEQYF
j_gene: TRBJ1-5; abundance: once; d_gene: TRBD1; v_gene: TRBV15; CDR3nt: TGTGCCACCAGCAGAGACCTCCGGGACAGGGGACTTAGCAATCAGCCCCAGCATTTT; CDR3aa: CATSRDLRDRGLSNQPQHF
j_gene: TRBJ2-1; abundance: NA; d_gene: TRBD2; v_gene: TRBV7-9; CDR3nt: TGTGCCAGCAGCTGGGGACTAGCGGGGCCCAATGAGCAGTTCTTC; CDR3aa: CASSWGLAGPNEQFF
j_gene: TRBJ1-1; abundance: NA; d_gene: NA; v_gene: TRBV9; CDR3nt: TGTGCCAGCAGCGAAGGGGGAAACACTGAAGCTTTCTTT; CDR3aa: CASSEGGNTEAFF
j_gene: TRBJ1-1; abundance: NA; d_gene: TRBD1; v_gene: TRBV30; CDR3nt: TGTGCCTGGGCGGGACAGGGGTACACTGAAGCTTTCTTT; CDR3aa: CAWAGQGYTEAFF
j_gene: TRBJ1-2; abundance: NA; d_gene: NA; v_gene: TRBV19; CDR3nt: TGTGCCAGTAGTATAAGGGACGGCCCCTATGGCTACACCTTC; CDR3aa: CASSIRDGPYGYTF
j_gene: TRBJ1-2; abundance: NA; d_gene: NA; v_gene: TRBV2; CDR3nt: TGTGCCAGCAGTGAAATCGAACAGGGAGGTGGCTACACCTTC; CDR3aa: CASSEIEQGGGYTF
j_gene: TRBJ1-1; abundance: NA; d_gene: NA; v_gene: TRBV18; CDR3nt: TGTGCCAGCTCACCCCTACCGGGGGAGAACACTGAAGCTTTCTTT; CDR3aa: CASSPLPGENTEAFF
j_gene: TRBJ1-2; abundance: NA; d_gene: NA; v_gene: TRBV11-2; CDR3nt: TGTGCCAGCAGCTTACAGGGCGTTGGGTGGGACAGCTACACCTTC; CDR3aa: CASSLQGVGWDSYTF
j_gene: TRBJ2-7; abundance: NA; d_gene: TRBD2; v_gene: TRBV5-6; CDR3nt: TGTGCCAGCAGCCGAGTGAGTCTAGCGGGGGGCGAGCAGTACTTC; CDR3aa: CASSRVSLAGGEQYF
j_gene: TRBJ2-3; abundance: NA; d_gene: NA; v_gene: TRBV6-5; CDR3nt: TGTGCCAGCAGTTATGGCGACCCAGATACGCAGTATTTT; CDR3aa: CASSYGDPDTQYF
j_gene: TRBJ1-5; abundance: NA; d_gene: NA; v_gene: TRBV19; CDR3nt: TGTGCCAGTAGTATAGCGGGGGGCGGTCAGCCCCAGCATTTT; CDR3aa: CASSIAGGGQPQHF
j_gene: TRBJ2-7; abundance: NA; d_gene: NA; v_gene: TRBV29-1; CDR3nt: TGCAGCGCAACTGATTACAGAAACTCCTACGAGCAGTACTTC; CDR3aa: CSATDYRNSYEQYF
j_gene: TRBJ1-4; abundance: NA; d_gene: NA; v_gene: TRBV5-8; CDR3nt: TGTGCCAGCAGCTTGGGGGACGGTGCTAATGAAAAACTGTTTTTT; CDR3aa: CASSLGDGANEKLFF